This TCR beta chain emerged from a study of blood T cell repertoires in COVID-19. About the study: COVID-19 samples from acute and convalescent phases originated in the United States, Italy and Spain. Nucleic acid was either cDNA or gDNA, and it came from T cells, B-cell-depleted T cells, or PBMCs.

Trimming removed 6 bases at V and 1 base at J, with 16 bases between. Germline V gene data show CDR1 as SGHNT and CDR2 as YYREEE (reference sequence). There are 15 residues in the CDR3. As handled by the study authors: The authors estimated nucleated cell counts from reference gene primer amplification. Profiling relied on immunoSEQ multiplex PCR, and the TCRdb table lists in-frame clones only, not all of them. The DNA was the basis for D and trimming; V, J and clone size are from that table. The sample has 45,000 to 60,000 clones; 89% are singletons. This TCR derives from a man aged 55 to 70 with acute or convalescent COVID-19. The rearrangement links TRBV5-4 to TRBJ1-1; D may be TRBD1 (5 bases). The sequenced material came from peripheral blood. The CDR3 region is CASITTGTQNTEAFF. The CDR3 region has the DNA TGTGCCAGCATCACAACCGGGACTCAGAACACTGAAGCTTTCTTT. Complete variable domain (other parts from reference TRBV5-4 and TRBJ1-1): ETGVTQSPTHLIKTRGQQVTLRCSSQSGHNTVSWYQQALGQGPQFIFQYYREEENGRGNFPPRFSGLQFPNYSSELNVNALELDDSALYLCASITTGTQNTEAFFGQGTRLTVV.